Presented here are 24 T cell receptor beta chains from one specimen sequenced in a study of CD4 T cells in relation to SARS-CoV-2 and coronaviruses. For these receptors, no antigen is known. Before the COVID-19 pandemic, during about 2010-2019, CD4+ T cells were taken from unexposed donors. Isolation of CD4+ T cells took place after about eleven days in culture. Using immunoSEQ multiplex PCR, the repertoire was profiled, and TCRdb retains in-frame clones only, with some absent. Among approximately 18,000 clones listed, roughly 87% were seen once. The specimen sequenced was CD4+ T cells from PBMCs, cultured in vitro. These TCRs come from a human donor in good health.

This clone came up a few times. This chain links TRBV6-5 with TRBJ2-1, with TRBD1 as a possible D gene (5 bases). This CDR3 is built from 14 residues. Germline V gene sequence: CDR1 MNHEY, CDR2 SVGAGI. V was shortened by 6 bases and J by 1 base, with 10 bases between the two germline ends. CDR3 sequence (DNA): TGTGCCAGCAGCAACAGGCGGTCCTACAATGAGCAGTTCTTC. This translates into CASSNRRSYNEQFF.

The sample holds a few counts of this clone. CDR3 DNA sequence: TGTGCCAGCAGTGACAGAGAAAATTACGAGCAGTACTTC. It codes for CASSDRENYEQYF. The rearrangement links TRBV6-1 to TRBJ2-7, with D unclear. The ends were cut back, 3 bases at V and 4 bases at J, with 10 bases in the middle. The CDR3 length is 13 residues. Germline V gives CDR1 MNHNS, CDR2 SASEGT.

This chain uses TRBV27 with TRBJ1-5; no clear D gene. Germline CDR1 MNHEY, CDR2 SMNVEV (reference sequence). There are 14 residues in the CDR3. The ends were cut back, 3 bases at V and 5 bases at J, with 11 bases in the middle. The CDR3 loop reads CASSLRQEDQPQHF. The CDR3 DNA reads TGTGCCAGCAGTTTGCGGCAGGAAGATCAGCCCCAGCATTTT.

This chain connects TRBV30 to TRBJ2-5; tentatively, D is TRBD1 (5 bases). Germline CDR1 GTSNPN, CDR2 SVGIG (reference sequence). V was pared by 1 base and J by 4 bases, with 10 bases between. The CDR3 has 13 amino acids. The DNA of the CDR3 is TGTGCCTGGAGTGGCAGGGTGCGAGAGACCCAGTACTTC. Encoded protein: CAWSGRVRETQYF. Full variable domain (rest looked up from reference TRBV30 and TRBJ2-5): SQTIHQWPATLVQPVGSPLSLECTVEGTSNPNLYWYRQAAGRGLQLLFYSVGIGQISSEVPQNLSASRPQDRQFILSSKKLLLSDSGFYLCAWSGRVRETQYFGPGTRLLVL.

J is TRBJ1-2 and V is TRBV19, with TRBD1 as a possible D gene (6 bases). V lost 7 bases and J lost 7, with 16 bases in between. Germline V gene sequence: CDR1 LNHDA, CDR2 SQIVND (reference sequence). The CDR3 runs to 13 residues. CDR3 protein: CASNPAGEGGYTF. DNA for the CDR3: TGTGCCAGTAATCCGGCAGGGGAAGGTGGCTACACCTTC. The whole variable domain, filled in from reference TRBV19 and TRBJ1-2, reads DGGITQSPKYLFRKEGQNVTLSCEQNLNHDAMYWYRQDPGQGLRLIYYSQIVNDFQKGDIAEGYSVSREKKESFPLTVTSAQKNPTAFYLCASNPAGEGGYTFGSGTRLTVV.

The J gene is TRBJ2-3, the V gene TRBV4-2, with D possibly TRBD1 on 5 matching bases. The CDR3 has 14 amino acids. V lost 4 bases, J lost 2 bases, and 10 bases lay in between. Germline CDR1 reads LGHNA; CDR2 reads YNFKEQ. CDR3 nucleotides: TGTGCCAGCAGCCTTGGACACGACACAGATACGCAGTATTTT. Protein: CASSLGHDTDTQYF.

This chain links TRBV7-9 with TRBJ2-2; TRBD1 is a possible D gene (6 bases). V lost 3 bases and J 3 bases, leaving 11 bases between the germline ends. The CDR3 spans 15 residues. CDR1 SEHNR and CDR2 FQNEAQ come from the germline V gene (reference sequence). The CDR3: CASSFAPGDTGELFF. The CDR3 nucleotides read TGTGCCAGCAGCTTCGCCCCAGGGGACACCGGGGAGCTGTTTTTT.

The CDR3 loop reads CASSAQGINQPQHF. As DNA, the CDR3 is TGTGCCAGCAGCGCACAGGGGATCAATCAGCCCCAGCATTTT. This chain links TRBV7-2 with TRBJ1-5, with 7 bases matching TRBD1. J gave up 3 bases and V 5 bases, and 4 bases lay outside the gene matches. In germline, CDR1 is SGHTA, CDR2 FQGNSA. The CDR3 covers 14 residues.

This sequence joins TRBV3-1 (or the pseudogene TRBV3-2) and TRBJ1-3; D might be TRBD1 (6 bases). The CDR3 totals 14 residues. V shed 0 bases and J shed 4 bases, with 7 bases lying between them. Per germline, CDR1 LGHDT and CDR2 YNNKEL (reference sequence). The CDR3 DNA reads as TGTGCCAGCAGCCAAGAGGACAGAGGAAACACCATATATTTT. Protein product: CASSQEDRGNTIYF.

This chain uses TRBV2 with TRBJ2-1; 13 bases are a match to TRBD2. From germline, CDR1 is SNHLY and CDR2 FYNNEI. This CDR3 spans 16 amino acids. J lost 5 bases, V lost 6 bases, and 7 bases had no gene match. The CDR3 region has the DNA TGTGCCAGCAGCCGGACTAGCGGGAGTGGAAACAATGAGCAGTTCTTC. This codes for CASSRTSGSGNNEQFF.

The rearrangement links TRBV6-1 to TRBJ2-1; 8 bases align to TRBD2. Germline V gene sequence: CDR1 MNHNS, CDR2 SASEGT. V shed 7 bases, J shed 7 bases, and the junction held 9 bases outside the gene matches. The CDR3 loop spans 14 amino acids. CDR3 nucleotides: TGTGCCAGCACCCAAGCGGGAGTGGCAAATGAGCAGTTCTTC. Its protein is CASTQAGVANEQFF.

The chain links TRBV12-3 or TRBV12-4 to TRBJ1-2, with D hard to call. Trimming took 5 bases from V and 8 from J, leaving 9 bases between them. The CDR3 runs to 11 residues. This CDR3 is CASSLGSGYTF. In DNA, the CDR3 is TGTGCCAGCAGTCTAGGTAGCGGCTACACCTTC.

The chain links TRBV4-1 to TRBJ2-1; possibly TRBD1 for D (6 bases). This CDR3 spans 14 amino acids. CDR1 MGHRA and CDR2 YSYEKL come from the germline V gene. Trimming shortened V by 8 bases and J by 13 bases, and 24 bases separated the two germline ends. Here the CDR3 reads CASSLVGQPPSQFF. CDR3 nucleotides: TGCGCCAGCTCACTAGTCGGACAGCCCCCGTCACAGTTCTTC.

V usage is TRBV3-1 (or the pseudogene TRBV3-2) and J usage is TRBJ2-2; no reliable D call. The V gene lost 4 bases and the J gene lost 6 bases, with 15 bases spanning the gap. The CDR3 is 15 amino acids. The germline V gene has CDR1 LGHDT and CDR2 YNNKEL (reference sequence). The CDR3 loop reads CASSPAKRGPGELFF. CDR3 in DNA: TGTGCCAGCAGCCCTGCTAAGCGTGGTCCCGGGGAGCTGTTTTTT.

CDR3 in amino acids: CASRDGQGPYEQYF. The CDR3 DNA reads TGTGCCAGCAGGGACGGACAGGGTCCCTACGAGCAGTACTTC. The V and J genes are TRBV2 and TRBJ2-7; 8 positions match TRBD1. The CDR3 has 14 residues. Germline trimming cut 6 bases from V and 2 bases from J; bases unmatched to any gene: 6. In germline, CDR1 is SNHLY, CDR2 FYNNEI.

The chain combines TRBV5-1 with TRBJ2-5; no firm D call. V was cut by 3 bases and J by 2 bases, with 11 bases left in between. This CDR3 has 14 residues. In germline, CDR1 is SGHRS, CDR2 YFSETQ. The CDR3 region has the DNA TGCGCCAGCAGCTCACATGACTGGCAAGAGACCCAGTACTTC. This gives the protein CASSSHDWQETQYF.

The chain has TRBV11-1 and TRBJ2-1; 9 bases are shared with TRBD2. Germline CDR1 SGHAT, CDR2 FQDESV (reference sequence). The CDR3 consists of 16 residues. V lost 0 bases, J lost 10 bases, and 10 bases stayed unmatched. In nucleotides, the CDR3 is TGTGCCAGCAGCTTAGCTGCGGCGGGAGGGCAAAGGGAGCAGTTCTTC. Encoded protein: CASSLAAAGGQREQFF. Based on the CDR3 plus reference TRBV11-1 and TRBJ2-1, the full variable domain is EAEVAQSPRYKITEKSQAVAFWCDPISGHATLYWYRQILGQGPELLVQFQDESVVDDSQLPKDRFSAERLKGVDSTLKIQPAELGDSAMYLCASSLAAAGGQREQFFGPGTRLTVL.

V usage is TRBV4-2 and J usage is TRBJ2-5, with a possible D match to TRBD2 (7 bases). Germline loops: CDR1 LGHNA, CDR2 YNFKEQ. V lost 1 base to trimming and J lost 2 bases, with 11 bases between them. The CDR3 sequence is 15 residues long. In DNA form, the CDR3 reads TGTGCCAGCAGCCAAGCCAGGGGAGGGCAAGAGACCCAGTACTTC. Translating it yields CASSQARGGQETQYF.

The chain joins TRBV30 to TRBJ2-4; 9 positions agree with TRBD1. Germline V CDR1 and CDR2: GTSNPN, SVGIG (reference sequence). With V trimmed by 5 bases and J by 0 bases, 2 bases remained unmatched. The CDR3 covers 14 residues. CDR3 in amino acids: CAWGTGLAKNIQYF. The CDR3 DNA reads as TGTGCCTGGGGGACAGGGTTAGCCAAAAACATTCAGTACTTC. The full variable domain, in which reference TRBV30 and TRBJ2-4 provide the parts outside the CDR3, is SQTIHQWPATLVQPVGSPLSLECTVEGTSNPNLYWYRQAAGRGLQLLFYSVGIGQISSEVPQNLSASRPQDRQFILSSKKLLLSDSGFYLCAWGTGLAKNIQYFGAGTRLSVL.

The chain has TRBV5-1 and TRBJ1-4, with unresolved D. V lost 2 bases to trimming and J lost 5 bases, with 10 bases between them. Germline V gene lookup returns CDR1 SGHRS and CDR2 YFSETQ. This CDR3 spans 14 amino acids. CDR3 DNA: TGCGCCAGCAGCTTCGACGGGGTAAATGAAAAACTGTTTTTT. As protein: CASSFDGVNEKLFF.

This chain joins TRBV5-1 and TRBJ2-5; D possibly corresponds to TRBD1 (5 bases). Trimming removed 5 bases from V and 5 bases from J, with 13 bases in between. Germline assignment: CDR1 SGHRS and CDR2 YFSETQ. CDR3 length: 13 residues. CDR3 DNA: TGCGCCAGCAGTCCTGACAGCAGGGAGACCCAGTACTTC. It encodes CASSPDSRETQYF.

This clone was seen a handful of times. The gene calls are TRBV9 and TRBJ1-4, with TRBD1 identical over 11 bases. V lost 3 bases to trimming and J lost 9 bases; unmatched junction nucleotides: 10. CDR1 and CDR2 from the germline V gene are SGDLS and YYNGEE. This CDR3 has 16 amino acids. The CDR3 DNA reads TGTGCCAGCAGCGACGGGGTGGGGACAGGGGGGCAAAAACTGTTTTTT. This sequence encodes CASSDGVGTGGQKLFF.

The chain combines TRBV6-5 with TRBJ1-2, with D unclear. This CDR3 is built from 14 residues. V was pared by 8 bases and J by 7 bases, with 20 bases between. Germline CDR1 is MNHEY and CDR2 is SVGAGI. CDR3 sequence: CASSAPQDLGGYTF. CDR3 nucleotides: TGTGCCAGCTCTGCCCCGCAGGATCTGGGTGGCTACACCTTC.

This clone was counted once. The rearrangement joins TRBV5-6 to TRBJ2-3; no firm D call. The germline V and J ends were trimmed by 2 bases and 2 bases, with 12 bases remaining between them. This CDR3 has 15 amino acids. Germline CDR1 SGHDT, CDR2 YYEEEE. The CDR3 protein is CASSLIKGDTDTQYF. CDR3 in DNA: TGTGCCAGCAGCTTAATAAAAGGCGACACAGATACGCAGTATTTT. Combining the CDR3 with reference TRBV5-6 and TRBJ2-3 gives the whole variable domain DAGVTQSPTHLIKTRGQQVTLRCSPKSGHDTVSWYQQALGQGPQFIFQYYEEEERQRGNFPDRFSGHQFPNYSSELNVNALLLGDSALYLCASSLIKGDTDTQYFGPGTRLTVL.